What follows are 6 T cell receptor beta chains derived from one specimen sequenced in a study of OX40 agonist ivuxolimab in advanced cancers. Only in-frame clones appear in the TCRdb table, and some are missing; sequencing was by immunoSEQ multiplex PCR. The sample carries approximately 80,000 clones, over 80% recorded once. Sample: CD4+ or CD8+ T cells sorted from blood, taken in a trial of the OX40 agonist ivuxolimab. Every receptor here comes from an adult with an advanced solid tumor such as melanoma, head and neck, liver or kidney cancer.

V and J are TRBV9 and TRBJ2-3; no clear D. The germline gives CDR1 SGDLS, CDR2 YYNGEE. Trimming took 3 bases from V and 8 from J, leaving 10 bases between them. The CDR3 sequence is 12 residues long. The chain's CDR3 is CASSARSGTQYF. The CDR3 DNA reads as TGTGCCAGCAGCGCCCGCTCAGGTACGCAGTATTTT.

This clone was recorded a few times. The genes are TRBV4-2 and TRBJ1-1, with 7 bases lining up with TRBD1. The germline V gene encodes CDR1 LGHNA and CDR2 YNFKEQ. After removal of 0 bases from V and 5 bases from J, the junction contained 6 bases not matched to a gene. The CDR3 spans 15 residues. The CDR3 here is CASSQETRGRTEAFF. In nucleotides, the CDR3 is TGTGCCAGCAGCCAAGAAACAAGGGGGCGGACTGAAGCTTTCTTT.

The rearrangement joins TRBV28 to TRBJ1-2; 8 nucleotides align to TRBD1. Per germline, CDR1 MDHEN and CDR2 SYDVKM. V was clipped by 1 base and J by 0 bases; unmatched bases: 1. The CDR3 spans 15 residues. DNA of the CDR3: TGTGCCAGCAGTTTATTCAGGGGGCCTAACTATGGCTACACCTTC. Translation: CASSLFRGPNYGYTF.

This chain joins TRBV18 and TRBJ1-5, with 8 bases aligning to TRBD1. CDR3 length: 15 residues. Trimming cost V 3 bases and J 1 base; bases outside gene matches: 2. Germline CDR1 KGHSH, CDR2 LQKENI. The CDR3 sequence: CASSPTGVSNQPQHF. Written as DNA, the CDR3 is TGTGCCAGCTCACCGACAGGGGTGAGCAATCAGCCCCAGCATTTT.

This clone showed up just once. The chain carries TRBV5-8 and TRBJ2-1; no reliable D call. The CDR3 extends over 13 amino acids. Trimming removed 1 base from V and 7 bases from J, with 9 bases in between. Germline lookup yields CDR1 SGHTS and CDR2 YDEGEE. CDR3 sequence reads: CASSLRSRNEQFF. In nucleotides, the CDR3 is TGTGCCAGCAGCTTGAGGAGTCGGAATGAGCAGTTCTTC.

The rearrangement links TRBV28 to TRBJ1-1; 7 bases agree with TRBD1. V lost 6 bases and J lost 2; bases outside the gene matches: 6. The CDR3 covers 14 residues. Germline CDR1 reads MDHEN; CDR2 reads SYDVKM. The CDR3 sequence: CASSRDRANTEAFF. The DNA for the CDR3 is TGTGCCAGCAGCCGCGACAGGGCTAACACTGAAGCTTTCTTT.